This T cell receptor (beta chain) was profiled in a study of T-cell reconstitution after alpha-beta-depleted transplantation in children. Turning to this clonotype: Its specificity is unknown.

Trimming at V came to 2 bases and at J to 13 bases, leaving 9 bases not matched to a gene. Germline CDR1 is KGHSH and CDR2 is LQKENI. This CDR3 comprises 15 residues. The library targeted TCRbeta and was prepared with unique molecular identifiers. TCRdb redid the calling of the PCR reads with MiXCR, one entry per CDR3 protein. The repertoire holds roughly 490,000 distinct CDR3 sequences, with roughly 10% as singletons. The study, taken as a whole, reports: Reports say that about two months after transplant, the alpha-beta T cells came out of several hundred graft clones that had expanded. T-cell counts and diversity at one year post-transplant came mainly from newly produced T cells. The high TCRbeta diversity at day 60 in some patients came from surviving recipient T cells and thymic progenitors.

The receptor comes from a female patient aged 2-15 years who had a stem cell transplant for aplastic anemia, so the T cells may come from the graft donor. The J gene is TRBJ2-1, the V gene TRBV18; 12 nucleotides match TRBD2. This material consisted of PBMCs, mostly from graft donor cells, taken 180 days after TCRalphabeta/CD19-depleted stem cell transplant. The CDR3 sequence: CASSPSERLAGDQFF. The CDR3 nucleotides are TGTGCCAGCTCACCAAGTGAGAGACTAGCGGGAGACCAGTTCTTC.